This T cell receptor beta chain was captured by sequencing in a study of CD8 T cells in Susac syndrome. From germline, CDR1 is KGHDR and CDR2 SFDVKD. Losses at the gene ends were 5 bases for V and 5 bases for J; bases not matched to a gene: 8. CDR3 size: 15 residues. Blood CD8+ and CD4+ T cells underwent high-throughput TCR beta sequencing. Treatment-naive patients with stable or active relapsing-remitting disease served as multiple sclerosis controls. When the RNA was reverse transcribed, random hexamers were used with an input of about 0.45 to 1 ug. With immunoSEQ multiplex PCR, TCR beta CDR3 was amplified across 54 Vbeta and 13 Jbeta. MiXCR was run by TCRdb on the immunoSEQ multiplex PCR reads, yielding one entry per CDR3 protein. The data contain 100,000 to 150,000 distinct CDR3 sequences, 80% to 95% of them seen just once; the ten biggest clones take up roughly 0.3%.

Sequencing was performed on CD8+ T cells from PBMCs. This sequence joins TRBV24-1 and TRBJ2-1; 7 bases fit TRBD2. This TCR was recovered from a human donor with multiple sclerosis. The CDR3 spells CATSGGGLRNNEQFF. For the CDR3, the DNA is TGTGCCACCAGTGGGGGGGGTTTGAGGAACAATGAGCAGTTCTTC.